The 13 T cell receptor beta chains listed next were all sequenced from one sample in a study of blood T cell repertoires in COVID-19. The protocol was immunoSEQ multiplex PCR, while the TCRdb copy is restricted to in-frame clones and leaves out a portion. Among approximately 210,000 clones, 84% were seen once, and the ten largest hold nearly 20%. Input material: peripheral blood. The receptor source for this set is a man aged 30 to 45 with active or convalescent COVID-19.

The chain combines TRBV2 with TRBJ1-1; possible D gene TRBD1, 6 bases. The CDR3 sequence is 17 residues long. CDR1 is SNHLY and CDR2 is FYNNEI in the germline V gene. V lost 2 bases and J 4 bases, leaving 20 bases between the germline ends. Here the CDR3 reads CASSESIRGAVGTEAFF. CDR3 nucleotides: TGTGCCAGCAGTGAATCGATTCGGGGGGCGGTTGGCACTGAAGCTTTCTTT. The full variable domain, in which reference TRBV2 and TRBJ1-1 provide the parts outside the CDR3, is EPEVTQTPSHQVTQMGQEVILRCVPISNHLYFYWYRQILGQKVEFLVSFYNNEISEKSEIFDDQFSVERPDGSNFTLKIRSTKLEDSAMYFCASSESIRGAVGTEAFFGQGTRLTVV.

The chain uses TRBV3-1 (or the pseudogene TRBV3-2) and TRBJ1-1, with D hard to call. This CDR3 region has 14 residues. Germline V gene sequence: CDR1 LGHDT, CDR2 YNNKEL (reference sequence). The V end lost 4 bases, the J end lost 4 bases, and 13 bases lay between the germline ends. CDR3 in DNA: TGTGCCAGCAGCCCGGACTTGGGAGGCACTGAAGCTTTCTTT. Translated, it gives CASSPDLGGTEAFF.

The chain couples TRBV4-3 to TRBJ2-6; the D gene is possibly TRBD1 (5 bases). There are 14 residues in the CDR3. The V end lost 0 bases, the J end lost 8 bases, and 8 bases lay between the germline ends. The germline V gene has CDR1 LGHNA and CDR2 YSLEER. The CDR3 nucleotides read TGCGCCAGCAGCCAAGATCAGGGTTCCAACGTCCTGACTTTC. Its protein product is CASSQDQGSNVLTF.

This chain connects TRBV6-2 or TRBV6-3 to TRBJ2-5; TRBD2 aligns across 11 bases. Trimming cost V 0 bases and J 4 bases; bases outside gene matches: 4. The length of the CDR3 is 16 residues. The V gene's germline CDR1 is MNHEY and CDR2 SVGEGT. This CDR3 is CASSYSTSGVGETQYF. DNA for the CDR3: TGTGCCAGCAGTTACTCGACTAGCGGGGTTGGAGAGACCCAGTACTTC.

The gene calls are TRBV5-1 and TRBJ1-4; tentatively, D is TRBD1 (6 bases). CDR3 length: 14 residues. V lost 0 bases to trimming and J lost 8 bases, with 11 bases between them. The germline V gene encodes CDR1 SGHRS and CDR2 YFSETQ. The CDR3 DNA follows: TGCGCCAGCAGCTTGGGACAGGACGGGGAAAAACTGTTTTTT. Translated, it gives CASSLGQDGEKLFF.

The chain joins TRBV11-2 to TRBJ1-4; D is undetermined. The CDR3 loop spans 16 amino acids. CDR1 is SGHAT and CDR2 is FQNNGV in the germline V gene. The ends were cut back, 1 base at V and 3 bases at J, with 12 bases in the middle. In nucleotides, the CDR3 is TGTGCCAGCAGCTTAGTCTTCGGGTTGGCTAATGAAAAACTGTTTTTT. Its translation is CASSLVFGLANEKLFF. The complete variable domain, with remaining parts taken from reference TRBV11-2 and TRBJ1-4, reads EAGVAQSPRYKIIEKRQSVAFWCNPISGHATLYWYQQILGQGPKLLIQFQNNGVVDDSQLPKDRFSAERLKGVDSTLKIQPAKLEDSAVYLCASSLVFGLANEKLFFGSGTQLSVL.

V usage is TRBV30 and J usage is TRBJ2-5, with D tentatively TRBD2 (5 bases). CDR1 is GTSNPN, CDR2 SVGIG, per germline (reference sequence). The V gene lost 1 base and the J gene lost 4 bases, with 16 bases spanning the gap. The CDR3 loop spans 15 amino acids. The CDR3 here is CAWSEGSVRGETQYF. The CDR3 region has the DNA TGTGCCTGGAGTGAGGGTAGCGTAAGAGGAGAGACCCAGTACTTC.

The chain couples TRBV4-3 to TRBJ2-7; D remains ambiguous. The length of the CDR3 is 13 residues. V was shortened by 0 bases and J by 2 bases, with 5 bases between the two germline ends. Germline V gives CDR1 LGHNA, CDR2 YSLEER. CDR3 sequence: CASSQDLPYEQYF. The CDR3 nucleotides are TGCGCCAGCAGCCAAGATCTACCCTACGAGCAGTACTTC.

In nucleotides, the CDR3 is TGTGCCAGCAGCCAATCCAAATCCGGGGAGCTGTTTTTT. This sequence encodes CASSQSKSGELFF. The chain employs TRBV3-1 (or the pseudogene TRBV3-2) and TRBJ2-2, with D hard to call. CDR1 LGHDT and CDR2 YNNKEL come from the germline V gene (reference sequence). The length of the CDR3 is 13 residues. V was trimmed by 2 bases and J by 6 bases, leaving 7 bases between them.

This sequence joins TRBV28 and TRBJ1-2; unclear D gene. The CDR3 runs to 19 residues. The V end was cut by 5 bases, the J end by 4 bases, with 29 bases between. Germline V gene data show CDR1 as MDHEN and CDR2 as SYDVKM. CDR3 DNA sequence: TGTGCCAGCAGTCACCCCAAGTTGCTGCCGTATAAACCTATCTATGGCTACACCTTC. It specifies CASSHPKLLPYKPIYGYTF.

The rearrangement uses TRBV6-5 and TRBJ2-4; 9 nucleotides match TRBD1. CDR3 size: 15 residues. Germline trimming cut 7 bases from V and 4 bases from J; bases unmatched to any gene: 8. Germline values: CDR1 MNHEY, CDR2 SVGAGI. The CDR3 protein is CASTRGQGIKNIQYF. Written as DNA, the CDR3 is TGTGCCAGCACCCGGGGACAGGGAATTAAAAACATTCAGTACTTC.

The gene calls are TRBV3-1 (or the pseudogene TRBV3-2) and TRBJ2-1; TRBD1 matches 8 bases. The CDR3 loop spans 14 amino acids. Trimming took 4 bases from V and 6 from J; bases not matched to a gene: 5. Germline V gene sequence: CDR1 LGHDT, CDR2 YNNKEL (reference sequence). The chain's CDR3 is CASSPPDRVNEQFF. The CDR3 DNA reads as TGTGCCAGCAGCCCTCCGGACAGGGTCAATGAGCAGTTCTTC.

The rearrangement links TRBV9 to TRBJ2-3; tentatively, D is TRBD2 (5 bases). The CDR3 runs to 15 residues. With 0 bases removed from V and 2 bases from J, the gap between germline ends came to 10 bases. In germline, CDR1 is SGDLS, CDR2 YYNGEE. CDR3 nucleotides: TGTGCCAGCAGCGTAGTGGGAGCCCCCACAGATACGCAGTATTTT. As protein: CASSVVGAPTDTQYF.